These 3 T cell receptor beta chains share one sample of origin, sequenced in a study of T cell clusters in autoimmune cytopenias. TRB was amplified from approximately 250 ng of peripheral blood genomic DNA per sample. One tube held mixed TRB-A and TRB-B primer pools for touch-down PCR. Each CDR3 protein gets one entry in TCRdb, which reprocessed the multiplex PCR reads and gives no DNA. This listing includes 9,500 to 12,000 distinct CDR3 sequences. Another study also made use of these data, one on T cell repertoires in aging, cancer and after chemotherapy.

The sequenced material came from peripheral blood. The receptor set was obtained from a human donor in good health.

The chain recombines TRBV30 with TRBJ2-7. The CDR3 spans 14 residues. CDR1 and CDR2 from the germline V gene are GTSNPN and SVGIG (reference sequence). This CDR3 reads CAWSVSGISYEQYF.

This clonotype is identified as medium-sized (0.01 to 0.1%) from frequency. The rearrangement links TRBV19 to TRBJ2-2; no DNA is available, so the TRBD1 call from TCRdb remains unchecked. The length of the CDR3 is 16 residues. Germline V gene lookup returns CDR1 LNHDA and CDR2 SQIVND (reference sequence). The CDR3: CASSTSGTGAYAELFF. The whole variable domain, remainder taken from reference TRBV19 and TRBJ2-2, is DGGITQSPKYLFRKEGQNVTLSCEQNLNHDAMYWYRQDPGQGLRLIYYSQIVNDFQKGDIAEGYSVSREKKESFPLTVTSAQKNPTAFYLCASSTSGTGAYAELFFGEGSRLTVL.

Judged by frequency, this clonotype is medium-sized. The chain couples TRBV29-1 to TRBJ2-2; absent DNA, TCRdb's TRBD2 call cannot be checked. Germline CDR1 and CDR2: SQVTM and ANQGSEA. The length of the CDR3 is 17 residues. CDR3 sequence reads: CSVEVPRTSSNTGELFF.